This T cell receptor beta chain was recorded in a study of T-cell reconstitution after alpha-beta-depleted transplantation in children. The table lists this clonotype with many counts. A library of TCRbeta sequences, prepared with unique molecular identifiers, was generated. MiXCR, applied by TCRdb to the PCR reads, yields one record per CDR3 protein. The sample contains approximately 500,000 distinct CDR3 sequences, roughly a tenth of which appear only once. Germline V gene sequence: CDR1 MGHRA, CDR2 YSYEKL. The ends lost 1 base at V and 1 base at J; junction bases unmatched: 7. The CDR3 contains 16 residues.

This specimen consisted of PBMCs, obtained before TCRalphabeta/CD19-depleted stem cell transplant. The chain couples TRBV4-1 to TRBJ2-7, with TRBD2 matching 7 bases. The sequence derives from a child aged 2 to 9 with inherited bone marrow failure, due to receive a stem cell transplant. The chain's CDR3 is CASSQVSEGLSYEQYF. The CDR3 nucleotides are TGCGCCAGCAGCCAAGTGAGCGAGGGACTATCCTACGAGCAGTACTTC.